The present T cell receptor (beta chain) was sequenced within a study of blood T cell repertoires in COVID-19. Whole-study context: Sites across the United States, Italy and Spain contributed samples from acute and convalescent COVID-19.

Repertoires were generated with immunoSEQ multiplex PCR, while TCRdb's copy carries only in-frame clones and drops some. Among roughly 84,000 clones listed, about 82% were seen once. The source material was peripheral blood. This sequence was found in a woman over 75 with acute or convalescent COVID-19.

The CDR3 DNA reads as TGTGCCAGCAGTGTGGGAGACGGATACTACGAGCAGTACTTC. Translated, it gives CASSVGDGYYEQYF. The V call is TRBV2, the J call TRBJ2-7; perhaps TRBD2 as D (5 bases). Between the trimmed V and J ends, which lost 4 bases and 3 bases, there was a span of 13 bases. This CDR3 is 14 amino acids long. The V gene's germline CDR1 is SNHLY and CDR2 FYNNEI.